These 6 T cell receptor beta chains were all obtained from the same sample, sequenced in a study of cytomegalovirus exposure and HLA in healthy donors. PCR employed 60 Vbeta and 13 Jbeta primers. The method was immunoSEQ multiplex PCR; TCRdb's version includes in-frame clones alone and lacks a portion of them. Of about 160,000 clones listed, over 60% are singletons. Sequences were obtained from PBMCs. The origin of the receptors is a woman aged 25 to 39 in good health and CMV-seronegative.

This clone was recorded only once. The chain combines TRBV7-6 with TRBJ2-5; D is unresolved. The CDR3 consists of 17 residues. V was shortened by 1 base and J by 0 bases, with 15 bases between the two germline ends. Germline V gene sequence: CDR1 SGHVS, CDR2 FNYEAQ. CDR3 sequence (DNA): TGTGCCAGCAGCTTAGGCGTGATATTCTTCCACCAAGAGACCCAGTACTTC. Translation gives CASSLGVIFFHQETQYF.

The rearrangement joins TRBV4-2 to TRBJ1-6; tentative D call: TRBD1 (5 bases). Between the trimmed V and J ends, which lost 0 bases and 6 bases, there was a span of 12 bases. Per the germline V gene, CDR1 is LGHNA and CDR2 is YNFKEQ. The length of the CDR3 is 16 residues. The CDR3 is CASSQDDRRINSPLHF. The DNA of the CDR3 is TGTGCCAGCAGCCAAGACGACAGAAGGATTAATTCACCCCTCCACTTT.

The chain combines TRBV5-5 with TRBJ1-1; D not resolved. With 4 bases removed from V and 0 bases from J, the gap between germline ends came to 10 bases. The CDR3 covers 14 residues. Per the germline V gene, CDR1 is SGHKS and CDR2 is YYEKEE (reference sequence). The CDR3 spells CASSPELMNTEAFF. The CDR3 DNA sequence: TGTGCCAGCAGCCCGGAGCTCATGAACACTGAAGCTTTCTTT.

This clone was seen only a few times. The chain couples TRBV5-4 to TRBJ1-1, with a possible D match to TRBD1 (5 bases). There are 15 residues in the CDR3. Trimming removed 3 bases at V and 5 bases at J, with 17 bases between. Germline lookup yields CDR1 SGHNT and CDR2 YYREEE (reference sequence). The DNA of the CDR3 is TGTGCCAGCAGCTGGGGGGGGATACCCGAAACTGAAGCTTTCTTT. This sequence encodes CASSWGGIPETEAFF.

V and J are TRBV1 and TRBJ2-5; TRBD2 is the table's D call and was not checked against the DNA. TRBV1 is deemed a pseudogene. The length of the CDR3 is 15 residues. The CDR3 region has the DNA TGCACCAGCAGGATCTTCCCCCCGAGGGTTGGAGAGCAGTACTTC. Translation: CTSRIFPPRVGEQYF.

V gene TRBV27 combines with J gene TRBJ2-5; possibly TRBD2 for D (6 bases). The V and J ends lost 2 bases and 5 bases respectively, with 18 bases between them. Germline CDR1 reads MNHEY; CDR2 reads SMNVEV (reference sequence). The CDR3 contains 16 residues. CDR3 in DNA: TGTGCCAGCAGTTTACCCCCGGACTACTACAGGGAGACCCAGTACTTC. It translates to CASSLPPDYYRETQYF.